This T cell receptor (beta chain) emerged from a study of identical twins. TCRdb ran MiXCR on the 5' RACE reads and lists one entry per CDR3 protein. Seen here are about 700,000 distinct CDR3 sequences, 5.5% to 6.5% observed once, and the top ten hold approximately 2%. This clonotype turned up a few times. Its antigen is unidentified. Study outcomes and limitations: It was cross-sectional statistical analysis, not following the same donors, that the conclusions relied on.

CDR1 MDHEN and CDR2 SYDVKM come from the germline V gene. This CDR3 is built from 14 residues. V lost 8 bases and J lost 2, with 12 bases in between. This sequence originates from a man aged 18 to 29 in good health. Sequencing used naive T cells sorted from blood. The chain combines TRBV28 with TRBJ1-4; no clear D gene. The CDR3, as DNA: TGTGCCAGCCTAGGGCCAACGACTAATGAAAAACTGTTTTTT. Protein: CASLGPTTNEKLFF.